The entry below describes one T cell receptor (beta chain). In germline, CDR1 is SGHDT, CDR2 YYEEEE. With 1 base clipped from V and 4 bases from J, the junction kept 9 bases outside the gene matches. This CDR3 comprises 18 residues. The protocol was immunoSEQ multiplex PCR, while the TCRdb copy is restricted to in-frame clones and leaves out a portion. In the table there are fewer than 450,000 clones, around nine tenths of which are singletons. The sample comes from a study of blood T cell repertoires in COVID-19. The sequence came from a young woman who had recovered from COVID-19. The chain links TRBV5-6 to TRBJ2-3, with 13 bases lining up with TRBD2. The specimen was PBMCs or T cells enriched from blood (not recorded which). Here the CDR3 reads CASSLITSGGAVADTQYF. CDR3 nucleotides: TGTGCCAGCAGCTTGATAACTAGCGGGGGGGCGGTGGCAGATACGCAGTATTTT.